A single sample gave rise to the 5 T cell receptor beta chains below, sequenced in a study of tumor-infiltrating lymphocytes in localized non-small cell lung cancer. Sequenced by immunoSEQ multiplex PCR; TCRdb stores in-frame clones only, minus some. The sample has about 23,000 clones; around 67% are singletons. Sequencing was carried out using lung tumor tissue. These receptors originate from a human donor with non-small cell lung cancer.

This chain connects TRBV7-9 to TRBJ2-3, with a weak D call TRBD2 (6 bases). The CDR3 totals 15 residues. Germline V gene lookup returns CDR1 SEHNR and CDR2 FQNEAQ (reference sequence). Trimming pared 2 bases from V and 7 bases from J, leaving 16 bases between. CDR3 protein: CASSLRSAGGNTQYF. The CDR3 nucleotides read TGTGCCAGCAGCTTACGGTCGGCGGGCGGGAATACGCAGTATTTT.

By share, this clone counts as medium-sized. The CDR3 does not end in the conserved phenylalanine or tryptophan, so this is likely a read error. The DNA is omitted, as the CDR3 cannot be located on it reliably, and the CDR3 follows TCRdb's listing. CDR3 sequence: CASSKVRHTPSV. The chain is built from TRBV21-1 and TRBJ1-4; TRBD1 is the table's D call and was not checked against the DNA. TRBV21-1 is a known pseudogene. Inclusive of both ends, the CDR3 amounts to 12 amino acids.

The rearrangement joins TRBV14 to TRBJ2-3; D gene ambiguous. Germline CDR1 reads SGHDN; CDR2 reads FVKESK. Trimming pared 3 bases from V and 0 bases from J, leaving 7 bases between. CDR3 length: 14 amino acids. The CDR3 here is CASSQRSSTDTQYF. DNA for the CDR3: TGTGCCAGCAGCCAGCGGTCTAGCACAGATACGCAGTATTTT.

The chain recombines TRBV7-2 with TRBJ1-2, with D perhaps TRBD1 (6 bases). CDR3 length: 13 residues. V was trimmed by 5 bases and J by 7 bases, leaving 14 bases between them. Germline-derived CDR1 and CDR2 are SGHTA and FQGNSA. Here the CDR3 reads CASSPSLQGGYTF. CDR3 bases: TGTGCCAGCAGCCCCAGTCTACAGGGTGGCTACACCTTC. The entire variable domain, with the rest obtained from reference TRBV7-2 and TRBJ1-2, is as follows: GAGVSQSPSNKVTEKGKDVELRCDPISGHTALYWYRQSLGQGLEFLIYFQGNSAPDKSGLPSDRFSAERTGGSVSTLTIQRTQQEDSAVYLCASSPSLQGGYTFGSGTRLTVV.

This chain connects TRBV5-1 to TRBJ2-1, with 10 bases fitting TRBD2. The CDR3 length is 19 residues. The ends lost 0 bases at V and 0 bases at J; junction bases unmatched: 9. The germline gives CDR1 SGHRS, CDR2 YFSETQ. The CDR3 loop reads CASSLGSGGSQSSYNEQFF. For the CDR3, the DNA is TGCGCCAGCAGCTTGGGTAGCGGGGGGTCACAAAGCTCCTACAATGAGCAGTTCTTC.